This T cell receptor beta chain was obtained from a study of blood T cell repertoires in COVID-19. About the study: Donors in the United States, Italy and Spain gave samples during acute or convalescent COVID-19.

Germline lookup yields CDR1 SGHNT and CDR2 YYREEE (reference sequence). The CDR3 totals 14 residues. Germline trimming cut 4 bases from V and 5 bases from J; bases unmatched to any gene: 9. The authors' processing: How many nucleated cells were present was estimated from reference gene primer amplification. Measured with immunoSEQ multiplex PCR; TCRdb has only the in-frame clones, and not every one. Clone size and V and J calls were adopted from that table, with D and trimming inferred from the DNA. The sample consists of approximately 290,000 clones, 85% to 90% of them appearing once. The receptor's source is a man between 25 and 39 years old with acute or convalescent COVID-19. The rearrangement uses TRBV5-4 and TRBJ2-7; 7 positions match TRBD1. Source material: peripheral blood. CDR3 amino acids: CASSTRTGSNEQYF. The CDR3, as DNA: TGTGCCAGCAGCACCAGGACAGGCAGCAACGAGCAGTACTTC.